What follows describes a single T cell receptor (beta chain). Its antigen remains unknown. The CDR3 loop spans 14 amino acids. Trimming left V 0 bases short and J 4 bases short, with 11 bases between. In germline, CDR1 is GTSNPN, CDR2 SVGIG (reference sequence). These data belong to a study of cytomegalovirus exposure and HLA in healthy donors. Findings and limits, study-wide: Donor immune exposure was known only as CMV serostatus. Among the CMV-associated chains, a few were confirmed in vitro as specific for CMV antigens.

13 Jbeta primers and 60 Vbeta primers were used for the PCR. Here immunoSEQ multiplex PCR was the method, and the copy in TCRdb shows in-frame clones only, minus some. The sample includes tens of thousands of clones, about 80% of them seen just once. The sequencing input was PBMCs. The gene calls are TRBV30 and TRBJ2-3; no definite D call. The TCR originated in a man aged 55 to 69 in good health and CMV-seronegative. The CDR3 loop is CAWSVTQYPDTQYF. In nucleotides, the CDR3 is TGTGCCTGGAGTGTAACCCAGTATCCAGATACGCAGTATTTT.